This entry is about one T cell receptor beta chain. The data derive from a study of T cell responses to AZD1222 COVID-19 vaccine. The data were produced by immunoSEQ multiplex PCR, yet TCRdb's version contains in-frame clones alone and is incomplete. The sample lists 150,000 to 200,000 clones; approximately 90% were seen once. This receptor was obtained from an adult in good health. The sequencing used peripheral blood, collected on day 0 of AZD1222 vaccination.

CDR3 in amino acids: CASTEITGTEAFF. The CDR3 DNA reads TGTGCCAGTACCGAAATAACAGGGACTGAAGCTTTCTTT. The chain links TRBV19 to TRBJ1-1, with D possibly being TRBD1 (6 bases). The V and J ends lost 7 bases and 5 bases respectively, with 14 bases between them. The CDR3 consists of 13 residues. Germline CDR1 LNHDA, CDR2 SQIVND (reference sequence).